The 23 T cell receptor beta chains below were found in one sample sequenced in a study of response to subunit inactivated influenza vaccine. TCRdb reprocessed the RT-PCR reads with MiXCR, giving one entry per CDR3 protein. The sample has roughly 170,000 distinct CDR3 sequences, about 9.3% seen once. The sequencing here drew on non-naive T cells sorted from PBMCs, taken on the day of vaccination. These receptors all stem from a man over 45 who received an inactivated influenza vaccine.

Ten or more counts support this clonotype. The J gene is TRBJ2-1, the V gene TRBV10-3, with 12 bases aligning to TRBD2. This CDR3 is built from 15 residues. V dropped 6 bases and J dropped 8; count of bases not matched to a gene: 8. The germline CDR1 and CDR2 sequences are ENHRY and SYGVKD. CDR3 bases: TGTGCCATCAGGAAGACTAGCGGGAGTGGCCATGAGCAGTTCTTC. It translates to CAIRKTSGSGHEQFF.

Points on this clonotype: Just one base apart from a much larger clone, this may be a read error. The J gene is TRBJ2-5, the V gene TRBV30; D possibly uses TRBD1 or TRBD2 (7 bases each). Germline assignment: CDR1 GTSNPN and CDR2 SVGIG (reference sequence). This CDR3 comprises 14 residues. The CDR3: CAWSRGGQQETRYF. Here the CDR3 DNA reads TGTGCCTGGAGTAGGGGGGGACAGCAAGAGACCCGGTACTTC.

This clonotype was observed many times. V and J are TRBV20-1 and TRBJ2-1; D ambiguous. Trimming left V 0 bases short and J 0 bases short, with 9 bases between. This CDR3 is 15 amino acids long. Germline lookup yields CDR1 DFQATT and CDR2 SNEGSKA (reference sequence). The CDR3 spells CSARDLELSYNEQFF. The CDR3 nucleotides read TGCAGTGCTAGAGATCTAGAGCTCTCCTACAATGAGCAGTTCTTC.

This clonotype was counted at least ten times. This chain links TRBV4-2 with TRBJ2-7; D perhaps matches TRBD2 (7 bases). CDR3 length: 14 residues. V lost 4 bases, J lost 2 bases, and 12 bases lay in between. In germline, CDR1 is LGHNA, CDR2 YNFKEQ. The CDR3 DNA is TGTGCCAGCAGCCGAGAGGGGGGGCCCTACGAGCAGTACTTC. Translation: CASSREGGPYEQYF.

The CDR3 region is CSVSPVVGLAGGRDNEQFF. The CDR3 DNA is TGCAGCGTGAGTCCCGTGGTAGGACTAGCGGGAGGAAGGGACAATGAGCAGTTCTTC. The chain carries TRBV29-1 and TRBJ2-1; the match to TRBD2 covers 14 bases. Per the germline V gene, CDR1 is SQVTM and CDR2 is ANQGSEA. The CDR3 extends over 19 amino acids. The junction had 18 bases not matched to a gene; V was cut back by 6 bases and J by 5 bases.

This clonotype has ten or more counts. This chain joins TRBV30 and TRBJ1-3; TRBD1 agrees at 8 bases. Germline loops: CDR1 GTSNPN, CDR2 SVGIG (reference sequence). This CDR3 contains 15 residues. The J segment lost 0 bases and the V segment lost 3 bases, leaving 4 bases of the junction unmatched. The CDR3 here is CAWRRDRSSGNTIYF. DNA of the CDR3: TGTGCCTGGAGAAGGGACAGGAGCTCTGGAAACACCATATATTTT.

This clonotype was counted at least ten times. This chain connects TRBV4-1 to TRBJ2-4; tentatively, D is TRBD1 or TRBD2 (6 bases each). V was clipped by 2 bases and J by 7 bases, with 12 bases between them. In germline, CDR1 is MGHRA, CDR2 YSYEKL. This CDR3 region has 14 residues. DNA for the CDR3: TGCGCCAGCAGCCAACCTCAGGGGAGGAACATTCAGTACTTC. Translated: CASSQPQGRNIQYF.

This clonotype occurred a few times. The rearrangement joins TRBV9 to TRBJ1-6, with D perhaps matching TRBD1 (5 bases). Germline assignment: CDR1 SGDLS and CDR2 YYNGEE. The ends were cut back, 0 bases at V and 8 bases at J, with 9 bases in the middle. The CDR3 runs to 14 residues. The CDR3 spells CASSVGVRDSPLHF. CDR3 coding DNA: TGTGCCAGCAGCGTAGGGGTCAGGGATTCACCCCTCCACTTT.

This clonotype was detected many times. This sequence joins TRBV9 and TRBJ2-7; 11 positions agree with TRBD1. There are 14 residues in the CDR3. Germline V CDR1 and CDR2: SGDLS, YYNGEE. V was pared by 0 bases and J by 4 bases, with 0 bases of the junction left unmatched. CDR3 nucleotide sequence: TGTGCCAGCAGCGTAGGGGACAGGGGGTACGAGCAGTACTTC. Its translation is CASSVGDRGYEQYF.

The chain carries TRBV28 and TRBJ1-2, with a weak D call TRBD1 (5 bases). CDR1 is MDHEN and CDR2 is SYDVKM in the germline V gene. CDR3 length equals 13 residues. V lost 5 bases to trimming and J lost 10 bases, with 17 bases between them. In nucleotides, the CDR3 is TGTGCCAGCAGTCACTGGGACCTTTTTGACTACACCTTC. Translated: CASSHWDLFDYTF.

This clonotype was detected many times. The chain is built from TRBV5-5 and TRBJ1-6, with TRBD1 as a possible D gene (6 bases). The CDR3 loop spans 15 amino acids. Trimming took off 0 bases at V and 9 bases at J, with 13 bases between the two ends. Germline V gene sequence: CDR1 SGHKS, CDR2 YYEKEE (reference sequence). The CDR3 here is CASSLDARGSSPLHF. The CDR3 DNA reads TGTGCCAGCAGCTTGGACGCCAGGGGTAGTTCACCCCTCCACTTT. Using reference TRBV5-5 and TRBJ1-6 for the parts outside the CDR3, the full variable domain is DAGVTQSPTHLIKTRGQQVTLRCSPISGHKSVSWYQQVLGQGPQFIFQYYEKEERGRGNFPDRFSARQFPNYSSELNVNALLLGDSALYLCASSLDARGSSPLHFGNGTRLTVT.

This chain joins TRBV18 and TRBJ2-7; D is undetermined. Germline CDR1 reads KGHSH; CDR2 reads LQKENI. The ends were cut back, 3 bases at V and 0 bases at J, with 6 bases in the middle. The CDR3 totals 13 residues. The CDR3 DNA reads TGTGCCAGCTCACCGTTACTCTCCTACGAGCAGTACTTC. Its protein is CASSPLLSYEQYF.

There are a few counts of this clonotype. The chain links TRBV30 to TRBJ2-5; D possibly corresponds to TRBD1 (5 bases). Deletions cut 3 bases from V and 5 bases from J, with 19 bases between. The CDR3 extends over 15 amino acids. Germline V gives CDR1 GTSNPN, CDR2 SVGIG (reference sequence). The CDR3, as DNA: TGTGCCTGGAGGGGTGTGGGCCAGGGCCGGGAGACCCAGTACTTC. Its protein product is CAWRGVGQGRETQYF.

This clonotype was detected many times. CDR3 protein: CASSPPGQGKNIQYF. The CDR3 coding sequence is TGTGCCAGCAGTCCTCCGGGACAGGGGAAAAACATTCAGTACTTC. The chain combines TRBV12-3 or TRBV12-4 with TRBJ2-4; 10 bases agree with TRBD1. There are 15 residues in the CDR3. J lost 4 bases, V lost 5 bases, and 5 bases had no gene match.

This sequence joins TRBV15 and TRBJ2-7; weak D call: TRBD1 (5 bases). V was clipped by 3 bases and J by 6 bases, with 15 bases between them. The CDR3 sequence is 14 residues long. The V gene's germline CDR1 is LNHNV and CDR2 YYDKDF (reference sequence). Written as DNA, the CDR3 is TGTGCCACCAGCAGGGACCAGGGATCCAGCGAGCAGTACTTC. This translates into CATSRDQGSSEQYF.

This clonotype was counted at least ten times. This chain links TRBV5-1 with TRBJ1-4; D is ambiguous. Trimming removed 4 bases at V and 3 bases at J, with 16 bases between. CDR1 SGHRS and CDR2 YFSETQ come from the germline V gene. CDR3 length: 16 residues. The CDR3 spells CASSHDAWASNEKLFF. Written as DNA, the CDR3 is TGCGCCAGCAGCCACGACGCGTGGGCATCTAATGAAAAACTGTTTTTT.

This clonotype occurred a few times. The gene calls are TRBV10-3 and TRBJ2-7; tentatively, D is TRBD2 (5 bases). Germline V gene sequence: CDR1 ENHRY, CDR2 SYGVKD. This CDR3 has 13 residues. V lost 8 bases and J 4 bases, leaving 15 bases between the germline ends. The CDR3: CAIRVKDSYEQYF. CDR3 in DNA: TGTGCCATCCGGGTCAAGGACTCTTACGAGCAGTACTTC.

This clonotype has only a few counts. This chain links TRBV20-1 with TRBJ1-6; a weak D match, TRBD1 (5 bases). The V gene lost 8 bases and the J gene lost 8 bases, with 19 bases spanning the gap. Per germline, CDR1 DFQATT and CDR2 SNEGSKA (reference sequence). The CDR3 is 14 residues long. The CDR3 DNA reads TGCAGTTTCCGGCAGGGCCTACCATATTCACCCCTCCACTTT. Its protein product is CSFRQGLPYSPLHF.

This clonotype occurred a few times. The V and J genes are TRBV9 and TRBJ2-7, with a weak D call TRBD2 (6 bases). Germline CDR1 reads SGDLS; CDR2 reads YYNGEE. This CDR3 region has 15 residues. V was clipped by 0 bases and J by 2 bases, with 12 bases between them. CDR3 bases: TGTGCCAGCAGCGTAGCCGAGGGCGGGACCTACGAGCAGTACTTC. It codes for CASSVAEGGTYEQYF. Full variable domain (remainder filled in from reference TRBV9 and TRBJ2-7): DSGVTQTPKHLITATGQRVTLRCSPRSGDLSVYWYQQSLDQGLQFLIQYYNGEERAKGNILERFSAQQFPDLHSELNLSSLELGDSALYFCASSVAEGGTYEQYFGPGTRLTVT.

This chain uses TRBV6-5 with TRBJ2-5, with D perhaps matching TRBD1 or TRBD2 (5 bases each). Germline V CDR1 and CDR2: MNHEY, SVGAGI. V was clipped by 0 bases and J by 5 bases, with 22 bases between them. This CDR3 spans 18 amino acids. The CDR3 region is CASSYSFPRRTGRETQYF. CDR3 DNA: TGTGCCAGCAGTTACTCGTTTCCCCGACGGACGGGGCGGGAGACCCAGTACTTC.

In nucleotides, the CDR3 is TGCAGTGCTAGTGGACTAGCGGACCAAGAGACCCAGTACTTC. Its translation is CSASGLADQETQYF. This chain connects TRBV20-1 to TRBJ2-5, with 10 positions matching TRBD2. There are 14 residues in the CDR3. Germline values: CDR1 DFQATT, CDR2 SNEGSKA (reference sequence). J lost 0 bases, V lost 3 bases, and 1 base had no gene match.

This clonotype was seen only a few times. The CDR3 sequence is CASSETGATQYF. In DNA form, the CDR3 reads TGTGCCAGCAGCGAGACAGGTGCTACGCAGTATTTT. The chain combines TRBV9 with TRBJ2-3; D possibly corresponds to TRBD1 (6 bases). In germline, CDR1 is SGDLS, CDR2 YYNGEE. Trimming left V 3 bases short and J 8 bases short, with 10 bases between. The CDR3 spans 12 residues.

This clonotype was found a few times. J is TRBJ2-1 and V is TRBV6-1, with 7 nucleotides matching TRBD2. CDR1 is MNHNS, CDR2 SASEGT, per germline. The ends lost 6 bases at V and 0 bases at J; junction bases unmatched: 5. This CDR3 is 15 amino acids long. This chain's CDR3 is CASRATSLSYNEQFF. The CDR3 region has the DNA TGTGCCAGCAGAGCGACTAGCCTCTCCTACAATGAGCAGTTCTTC.